This T cell receptor beta chain originates from a study of tumor-infiltrating lymphocytes in primary liver carcinoma. Study-wide results and caveats: Researchers report that only about 7-24% of top clones turned up in all five tumor regions. Tumor top-250-clone fractions significantly exceeded those of blood (p = 0.039).

For each extraction, RNA and DNA were obtained together from approximately 20-30 mg of unsorted bulk tissue. Points on this clonotype: The antigen remains unidentified. Possible read error: a much larger clone is one base away. The CDR3 carries no conserved terminal phenylalanine or tryptophan, so it likely arises from a read error.

The germline V gene has CDR1 SGHRS and CDR2 YFSETQ. CDR3 length: 15 residues. The junction had 6 bases not matched to a gene; V was cut back by 0 bases and J by 6 bases. cDNA specific to TCR beta was made from 450 to 500 ng of total RNA, with a constant-region primer employed for priming. Generation of the TCR beta libraries relied on three nested multiplex PCR rounds using slightly modified ARM-PCR. A C-beta reverse primer and TRBV1-TRBV30 forward primers served in each of the first two PCR rounds, at about 10 cycles apiece. One entry per CDR3 protein, called by TCRdb with MiXCR from the multiplex PCR reads. This table holds fewer than 200,000 distinct CDR3 sequences, around 81% found once.

The genes are TRBV5-1 and TRBJ2-1; 7 bases agree with TRBD2. The sequenced sample consisted of tumor tissue from primary liver carcinoma. The TCR was taken from a man aged 35 to 55 with primary liver carcinoma and hepatitis B virus infection. This CDR3 is CASSLETSYINEQFI. CDR3 nucleotides: TGCGCCAGCAGCTTGGAGACTAGCTATATCAATGAGCAGTTCATC.